Sequencing of this T cell receptor beta chain was carried out in a study of T-cell memory formation after mild COVID-19. Only a few counts were recorded for this clonotype. Its cognate antigen is unknown. Study results and caveats: Shrinking CD4+ clones were chiefly CM and EM; CD8+ ones were chiefly EMRA.

The germline CDR1 and CDR2 sequences are MNHEY and SVGEGT. V lost 4 bases to trimming and J lost 3 bases, with 10 bases between them. This CDR3 region has 13 residues. MiXCR was run by TCRdb on the 5' RACE reads, yielding one entry per CDR3 protein. The sample comprises roughly 400,000 distinct CDR3 sequences, about a sixth of which are singletons, and 20% to 25% rests with the top ten. What was sequenced was PBMCs or a T cell subset sorted from them (not recorded which). The sequence derives from a man aged 18 to 30 who had mild COVID-19 (a few samples of this study predate the infection). Cell type and time point are not known. The chain uses TRBV6-2 or TRBV6-3 and TRBJ2-7; D possibly matches TRBD1 or TRBD2 (5 bases each). DNA for the CDR3: TGTGCCAGCAGTTGGGGGATAATCTACGAGCAGTACGTC. Residues: CASSWGIIYEQYV.